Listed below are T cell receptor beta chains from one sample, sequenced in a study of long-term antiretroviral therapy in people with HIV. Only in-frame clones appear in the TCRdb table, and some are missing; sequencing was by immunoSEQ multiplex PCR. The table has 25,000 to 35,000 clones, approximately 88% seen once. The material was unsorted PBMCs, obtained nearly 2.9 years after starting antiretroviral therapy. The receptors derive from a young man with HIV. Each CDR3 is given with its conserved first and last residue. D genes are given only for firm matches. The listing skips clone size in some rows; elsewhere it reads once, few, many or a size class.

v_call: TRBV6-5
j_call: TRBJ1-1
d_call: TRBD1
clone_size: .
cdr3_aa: CASSYVGQGEAFF
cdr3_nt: TGTGCCAGCAGTTACGTGGGACAGGGTGAGGCTTTCTTT

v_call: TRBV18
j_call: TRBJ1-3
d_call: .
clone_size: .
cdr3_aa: CASSRTADRGNTIYF
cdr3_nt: TGTGCCAGCTCACGTACTGCAGACCGCGGAAACACCATATATTTT

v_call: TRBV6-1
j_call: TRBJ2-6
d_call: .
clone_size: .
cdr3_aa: CASSASRVLVSGANVLTF
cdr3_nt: TGTGCCAGCAGTGCTTCGCGGGTCCTGGTATCTGGGGCCAACGTCCTGACTTTC

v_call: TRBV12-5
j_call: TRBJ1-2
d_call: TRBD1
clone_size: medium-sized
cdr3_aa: CASGYKTGRYGYTF
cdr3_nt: TGTGCTAGTGGTTACAAGACAGGGCGCTATGGCTACACCTTC

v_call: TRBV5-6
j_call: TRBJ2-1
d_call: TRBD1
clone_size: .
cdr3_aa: CASSLRPGQGLFEQFF
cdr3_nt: TGTGCCAGCAGCTTGAGGCCGGGACAGGGGCTTTTTGAGCAGTTCTTC

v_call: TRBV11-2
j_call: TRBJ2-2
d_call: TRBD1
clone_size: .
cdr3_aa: CASSLGQGGPRELFF
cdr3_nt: TGTGCCAGCAGCTTAGGACAGGGGGGACCCAGGGAGCTGTTTTTT

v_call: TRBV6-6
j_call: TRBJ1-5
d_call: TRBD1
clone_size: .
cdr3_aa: CASSYRDRGNQPQHF
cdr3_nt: TGTGCCAGCAGTTACCGGGACAGGGGCAATCAGCCCCAGCATTTT

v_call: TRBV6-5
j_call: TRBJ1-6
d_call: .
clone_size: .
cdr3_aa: CASSQSGNSPLHF
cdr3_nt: TGTGCCAGCAGTCAGTCAGGGAATTCACCCCTCCACTTT

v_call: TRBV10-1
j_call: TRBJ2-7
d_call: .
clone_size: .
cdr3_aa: CASSPAGRAYEQYF
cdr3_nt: TGCGCCAGCAGCCCAGCGGGCCGAGCCTACGAGCAGTACTTC

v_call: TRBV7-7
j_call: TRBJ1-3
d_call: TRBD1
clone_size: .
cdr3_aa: CASSSVQGAPIYF
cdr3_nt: TGTGCCAGCAGCTCAGTACAGGGGGCCCCCATATATTTT

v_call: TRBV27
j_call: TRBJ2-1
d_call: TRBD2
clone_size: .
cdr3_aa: CASSSIGLAGGNEQFF
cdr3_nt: TGTGCCAGCAGTTCCATCGGACTAGCGGGGGGGAATGAGCAGTTCTTC

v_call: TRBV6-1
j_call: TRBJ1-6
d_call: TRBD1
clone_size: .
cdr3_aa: CASRDRGSNSPLHF
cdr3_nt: TGTGCCAGCCGCGACAGGGGGAGTAATTCACCCCTCCACTTT

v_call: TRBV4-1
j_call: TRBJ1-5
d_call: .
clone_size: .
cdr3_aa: CASSQATTGTSNQPQHF
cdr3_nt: TGCGCCAGCAGCCAAGCCACAACAGGGACTAGCAATCAGCCCCAGCATTTT

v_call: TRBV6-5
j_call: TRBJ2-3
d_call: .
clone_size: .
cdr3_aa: CASSSTGTDTQYF
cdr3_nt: TGTGCCAGCAGTTCAACCGGCACAGATACGCAGTATTTT

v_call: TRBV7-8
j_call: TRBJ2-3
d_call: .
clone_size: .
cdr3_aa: CASSLGGLSTDTQYF
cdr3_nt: TGTGCCAGCAGCCTCGGGGGCCTTAGCACAGATACGCAGTATTTT

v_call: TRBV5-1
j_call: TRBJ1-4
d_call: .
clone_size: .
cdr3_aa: CASSSGGATNEKLFF
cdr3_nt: TGCGCCAGCAGCTCGGGGGGCGCAACTAATGAAAAACTGTTTTTT

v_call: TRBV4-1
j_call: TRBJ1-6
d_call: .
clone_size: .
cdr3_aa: CASSFRGAGSPLHF
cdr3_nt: TGCGCCAGCAGCTTTCGGGGGGCTGGCTCACCCCTCCACTTT

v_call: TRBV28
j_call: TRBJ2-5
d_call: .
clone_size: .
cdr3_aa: CASSVPRGRETQYF
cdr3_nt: TGTGCCAGCAGTGTCCCCCGGGGGCGGGAGACCCAGTACTTC

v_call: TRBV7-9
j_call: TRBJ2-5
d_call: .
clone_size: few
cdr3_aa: CASSLLTGETQYF
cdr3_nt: TGTGCCAGCAGCTTGCTAACTGGAGAGACCCAGTACTTC

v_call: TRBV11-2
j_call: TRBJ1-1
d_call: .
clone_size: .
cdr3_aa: CASSPGPVTEAFF
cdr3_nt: TGTGCCAGCAGCCCCGGGCCGGTGACTGAAGCTTTCTTT

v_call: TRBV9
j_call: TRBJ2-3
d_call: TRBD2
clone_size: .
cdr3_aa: CASSVPSGRAMSTDTQYF
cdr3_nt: TGTGCCAGCAGCGTGCCTAGCGGGAGGGCCATGAGCACAGATACGCAGTATTTT

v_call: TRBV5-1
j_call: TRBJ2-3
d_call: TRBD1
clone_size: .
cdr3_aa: CASSPGDRTDTQYF
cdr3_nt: TGCGCCAGCAGCCCAGGGGACAGGACAGATACGCAGTATTTT

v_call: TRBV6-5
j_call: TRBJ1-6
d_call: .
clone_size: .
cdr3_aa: CASSYSFGDNSPLHF
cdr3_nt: TGTGCCAGCAGTTACTCGTTCGGTGATAATTCACCCCTCCACTTT

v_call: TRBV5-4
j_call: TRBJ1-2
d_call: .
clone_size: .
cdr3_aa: CASSPGSTGNYGYTF
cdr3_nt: TGTGCCAGCAGCCCAGGGTCGACAGGAAACTATGGCTACACCTTC

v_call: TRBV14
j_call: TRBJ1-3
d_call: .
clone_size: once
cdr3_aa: CASSPDRYRNTIYF
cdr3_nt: TGTGCCAGCAGCCCAGACAGGTACAGAAACACCATATATTTT

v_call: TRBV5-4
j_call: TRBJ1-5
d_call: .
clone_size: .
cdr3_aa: CASSEGPNSNQPQHF
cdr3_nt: TGTGCCAGCAGCGAAGGGCCAAATAGCAATCAGCCCCAGCATTTT

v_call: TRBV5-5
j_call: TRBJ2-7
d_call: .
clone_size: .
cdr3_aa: CASSLDGTARPEQYF
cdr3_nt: TGTGCCAGCAGCTTGGATGGGACCGCGAGGCCCGAGCAGTACTTC

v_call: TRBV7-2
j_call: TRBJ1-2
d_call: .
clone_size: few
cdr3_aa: CASSLVGVSGGYTF
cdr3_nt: TGTGCCAGCAGCTTAGTTGGTGTTTCGGGCGGCTACACCTTC

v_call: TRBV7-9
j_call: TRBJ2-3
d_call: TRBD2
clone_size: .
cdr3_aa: CASSQAQTSGRSDTQYF
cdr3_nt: TGTGCCAGCAGCCAGGCACAAACTAGCGGGAGGTCGGATACGCAGTATTTT

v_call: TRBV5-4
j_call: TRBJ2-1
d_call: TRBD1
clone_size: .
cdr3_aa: CASSTGQDFYNEQFF
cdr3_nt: TGTGCCAGCAGCACGGGACAGGACTTTTACAATGAGCAGTTCTTC

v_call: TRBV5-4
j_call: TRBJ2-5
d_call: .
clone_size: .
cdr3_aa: CASSLAVAGQETQYF
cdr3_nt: TGTGCCAGCAGCTTGGCGGTAGCGGGACAGGAGACCCAGTACTTC

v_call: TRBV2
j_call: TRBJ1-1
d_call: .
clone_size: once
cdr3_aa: CASRVLQDGRTEAFF
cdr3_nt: TGTGCCAGCAGGGTCCTTCAGGACGGGCGGACTGAAGCTTTCTTT